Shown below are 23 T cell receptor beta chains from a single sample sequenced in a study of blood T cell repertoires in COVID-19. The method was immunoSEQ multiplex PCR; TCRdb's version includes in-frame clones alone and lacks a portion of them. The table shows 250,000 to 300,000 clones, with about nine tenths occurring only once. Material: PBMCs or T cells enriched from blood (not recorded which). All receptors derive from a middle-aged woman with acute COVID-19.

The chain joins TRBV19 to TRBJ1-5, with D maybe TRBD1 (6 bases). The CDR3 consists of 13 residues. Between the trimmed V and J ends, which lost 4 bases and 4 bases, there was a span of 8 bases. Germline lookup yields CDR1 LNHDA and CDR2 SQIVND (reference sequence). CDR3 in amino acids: CASSNRDNQPQHF. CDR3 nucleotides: TGTGCCAGTAGTAACAGGGATAATCAGCCCCAGCATTTT.

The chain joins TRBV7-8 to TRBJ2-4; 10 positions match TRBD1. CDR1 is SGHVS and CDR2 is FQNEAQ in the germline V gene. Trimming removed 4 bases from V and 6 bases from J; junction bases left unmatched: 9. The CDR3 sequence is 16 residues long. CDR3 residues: CASSSTGDRGSNIQYF. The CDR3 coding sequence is TGTGCCAGCAGCTCAACCGGGGACAGGGGTTCAAACATTCAGTACTTC.

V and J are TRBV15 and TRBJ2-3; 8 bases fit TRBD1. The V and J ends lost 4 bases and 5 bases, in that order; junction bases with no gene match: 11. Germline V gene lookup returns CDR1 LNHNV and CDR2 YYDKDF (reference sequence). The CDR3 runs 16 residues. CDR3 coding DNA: TGTGCCACCAGCATTAAAGGACAGGGAGGAGGAGATACGCAGTATTTT. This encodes CATSIKGQGGGDTQYF. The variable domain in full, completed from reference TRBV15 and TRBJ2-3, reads DAMVIQNPRYQVTQFGKPVTLSCSQTLNHNVMYWYQQKSSQAPKLLFHYYDKDFNNEADTPDNFQSRRPNTSFCFLDIRSPGLGDTAMYLCATSIKGQGGGDTQYFGPGTRLTVL.

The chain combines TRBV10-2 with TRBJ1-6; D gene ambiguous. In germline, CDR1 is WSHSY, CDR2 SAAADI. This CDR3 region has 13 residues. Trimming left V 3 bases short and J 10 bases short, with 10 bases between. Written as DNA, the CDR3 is TGCGCCAGCAGTGATCCGGGAGGATCACCCCTCCACTTT. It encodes CASSDPGGSPLHF.

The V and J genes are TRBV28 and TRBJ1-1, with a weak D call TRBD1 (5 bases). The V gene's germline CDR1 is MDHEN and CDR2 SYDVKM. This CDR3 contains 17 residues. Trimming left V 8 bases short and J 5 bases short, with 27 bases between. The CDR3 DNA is TGTGCCAGCGTGTCCAGCAGGTTGGGTCTCGGACATACTGAAGCTTTCTTT. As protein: CASVSSRLGLGHTEAFF.

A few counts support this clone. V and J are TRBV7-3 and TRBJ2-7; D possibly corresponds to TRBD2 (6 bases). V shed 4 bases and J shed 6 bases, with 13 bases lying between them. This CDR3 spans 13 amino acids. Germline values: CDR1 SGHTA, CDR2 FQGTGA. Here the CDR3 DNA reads TGTGCCAGCAGCTCTACCGGGGGTTCCGAGCAGTACTTC. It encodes CASSSTGGSEQYF.

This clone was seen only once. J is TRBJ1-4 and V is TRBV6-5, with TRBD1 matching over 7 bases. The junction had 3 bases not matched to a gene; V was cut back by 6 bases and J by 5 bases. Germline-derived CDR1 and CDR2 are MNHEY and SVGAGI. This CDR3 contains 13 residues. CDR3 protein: CASSPDRNEKLFF. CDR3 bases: TGTGCCAGCAGCCCGGACAGGAATGAAAAACTGTTTTTT.

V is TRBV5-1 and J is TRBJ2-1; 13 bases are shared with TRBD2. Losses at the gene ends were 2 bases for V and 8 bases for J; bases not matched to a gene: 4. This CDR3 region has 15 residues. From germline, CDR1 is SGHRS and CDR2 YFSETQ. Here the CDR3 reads CASSFTSGGVDEQFF. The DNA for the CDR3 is TGCGCCAGCAGCTTTACTAGCGGGGGGGTCGATGAGCAGTTCTTC.

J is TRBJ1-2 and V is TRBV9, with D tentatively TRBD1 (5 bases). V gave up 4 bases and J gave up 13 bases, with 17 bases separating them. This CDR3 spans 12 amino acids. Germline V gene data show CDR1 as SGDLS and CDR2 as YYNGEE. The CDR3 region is CASSSGTAGGTF. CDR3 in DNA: TGTGCCAGCAGCTCCGGGACGGCCGGGGGCACCTTC.

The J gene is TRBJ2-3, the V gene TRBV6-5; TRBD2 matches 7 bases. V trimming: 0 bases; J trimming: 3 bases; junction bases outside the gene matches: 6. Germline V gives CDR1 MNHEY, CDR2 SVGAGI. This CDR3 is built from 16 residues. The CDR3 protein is CASSYSGGTVTDTQYF. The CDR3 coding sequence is TGTGCCAGCAGTTACTCGGGAGGGACGGTGACAGATACGCAGTATTTT.

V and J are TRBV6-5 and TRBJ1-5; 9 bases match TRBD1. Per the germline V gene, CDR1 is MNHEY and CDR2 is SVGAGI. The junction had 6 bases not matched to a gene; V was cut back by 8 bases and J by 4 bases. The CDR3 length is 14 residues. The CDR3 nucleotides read TGTGCCAGCGCCGGGACAGGGAGTAATCAGCCCCAGCATTTT. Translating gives CASAGTGSNQPQHF.

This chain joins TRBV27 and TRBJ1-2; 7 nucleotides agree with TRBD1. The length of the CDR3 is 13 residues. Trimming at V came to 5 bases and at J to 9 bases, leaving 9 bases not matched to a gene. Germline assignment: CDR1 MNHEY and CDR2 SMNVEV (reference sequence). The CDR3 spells CASSPKGARSYTF. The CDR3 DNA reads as TGTGCCAGCAGTCCAAAGGGGGCTAGAAGCTACACCTTC.

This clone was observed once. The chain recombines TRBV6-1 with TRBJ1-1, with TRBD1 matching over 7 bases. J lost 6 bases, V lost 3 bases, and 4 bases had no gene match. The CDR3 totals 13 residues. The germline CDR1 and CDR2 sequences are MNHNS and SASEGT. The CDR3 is CASSERGGPEAFF. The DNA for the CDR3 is TGTGCCAGCAGTGAGAGAGGGGGCCCTGAAGCTTTCTTT.

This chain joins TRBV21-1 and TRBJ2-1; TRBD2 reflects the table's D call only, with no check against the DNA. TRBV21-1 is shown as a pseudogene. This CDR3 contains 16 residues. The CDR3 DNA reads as TGTGCCAGCAGCCCAAGGAAGCGGGGCGCCCCAAATGAGCAGTTCTTC. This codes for CASSPRKRGAPNEQFF.

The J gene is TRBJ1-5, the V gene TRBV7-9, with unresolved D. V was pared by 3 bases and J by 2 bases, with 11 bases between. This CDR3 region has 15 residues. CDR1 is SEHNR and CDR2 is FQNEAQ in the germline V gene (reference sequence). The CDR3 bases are TGTGCCAGCAGCTTGTCCGGGAAGGGCAATCAGCCCCAGCATTTT. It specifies CASSLSGKGNQPQHF. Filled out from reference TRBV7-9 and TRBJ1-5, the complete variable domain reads DTGVSQNPRHKITKRGQNVTFRCDPISEHNRLYWYRQTLGQGPEFLTYFQNEAQLEKSRLLSDRFSAERPKGSFSTLEIQRTEQGDSAMYLCASSLSGKGNQPQHFGDGTRLSIL.

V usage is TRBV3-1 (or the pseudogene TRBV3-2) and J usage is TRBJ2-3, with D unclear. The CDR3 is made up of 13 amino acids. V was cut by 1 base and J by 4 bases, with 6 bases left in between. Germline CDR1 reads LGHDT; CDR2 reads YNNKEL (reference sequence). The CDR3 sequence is CASSQVYSDTQYF. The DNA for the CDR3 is TGTGCCAGCAGCCAAGTCTACTCAGATACGCAGTATTTT.

This CDR3 is CASSRAGFGEKLFF. CDR3 coding DNA: TGTGCCAGCAGCAGAGCGGGGTTCGGTGAAAAACTGTTTTTT. The chain joins TRBV7-2 to TRBJ1-4, with D unclear. CDR1 is SGHTA, CDR2 FQGNSA, per germline. The CDR3 totals 14 residues. Trimming removed 5 bases at V and 7 bases at J, with 14 bases between.

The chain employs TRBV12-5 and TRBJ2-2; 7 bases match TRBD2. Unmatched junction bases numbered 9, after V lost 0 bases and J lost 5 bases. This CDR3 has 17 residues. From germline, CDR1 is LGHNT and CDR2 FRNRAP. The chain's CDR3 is CASGLVRGLAETGELFF. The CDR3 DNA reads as TGTGCTAGTGGTTTGGTACGCGGTCTAGCGGAGACCGGGGAGCTGTTTTTT.

CDR3 sequence reads: CASSRLAGMGSGSYNEQFF. CDR3 DNA: TGTGCCAGCAGCCGACTAGCGGGTATGGGGTCGGGCTCCTACAATGAGCAGTTCTTC. The chain is built from TRBV3-1 (or the pseudogene TRBV3-2) and TRBJ2-1; 10 bases align to TRBD2. CDR1 is LGHDT, CDR2 YNNKEL, per germline (reference sequence). This CDR3 is 19 amino acids long. The V gene end was trimmed by 4 bases and the J gene end by 0 bases; junction bases not matched to a gene: 12.

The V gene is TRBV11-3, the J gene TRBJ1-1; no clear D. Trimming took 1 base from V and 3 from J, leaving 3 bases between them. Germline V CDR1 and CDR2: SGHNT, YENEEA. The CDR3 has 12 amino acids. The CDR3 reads CASSLGDTEAFF. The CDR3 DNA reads TGTGCCAGCAGCTTAGGAGACACTGAAGCTTTCTTT.

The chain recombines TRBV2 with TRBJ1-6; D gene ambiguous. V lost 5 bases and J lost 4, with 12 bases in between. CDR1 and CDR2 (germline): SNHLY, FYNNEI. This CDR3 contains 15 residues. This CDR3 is CASSPQRIYNSPLHF. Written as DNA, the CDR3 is TGTGCCAGCAGTCCCCAGCGGATTTATAATTCACCCCTCCACTTT.

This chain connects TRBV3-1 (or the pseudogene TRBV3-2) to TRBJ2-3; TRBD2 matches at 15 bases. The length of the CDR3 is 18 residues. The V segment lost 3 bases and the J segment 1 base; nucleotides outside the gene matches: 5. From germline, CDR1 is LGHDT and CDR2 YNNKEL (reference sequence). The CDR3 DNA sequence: TGTGCCAGCAGCCACGGACTAGCGGGGGGGCGCGGCACAGATACGCAGTATTTT. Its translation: CASSHGLAGGRGTDTQYF.

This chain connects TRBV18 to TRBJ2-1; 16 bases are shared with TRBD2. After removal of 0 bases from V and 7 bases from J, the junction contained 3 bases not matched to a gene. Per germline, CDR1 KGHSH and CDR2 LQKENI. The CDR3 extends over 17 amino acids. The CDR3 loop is CASSPPGLAGGPNEQFF. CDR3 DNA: TGTGCCAGCTCACCACCGGGACTAGCGGGAGGGCCGAATGAGCAGTTCTTC.